Below, one TCR beta chain is given with its context. The missing conserved phenylalanine or tryptophan at the end of this CDR3 makes a read error likely. The sample comes from a study of tumor-infiltrating lymphocytes in primary liver carcinoma. Across the whole study: The five patients, who were men and women, ranged in age from 30 to 69 years. Between about 4 and 11 cm across, the tumors were all of stage T1-T3 N0M0.

For each extraction, RNA and DNA were obtained together from 20-30 mg of unsorted bulk tissue. Tumors were each sampled at five separate regions. Over 80% viable tumor cells were present in every tumor sample. There are 16 residues in the CDR3. Per the germline V gene, CDR1 is MNHNY and CDR2 is SVGAGI (reference sequence). V was pared by 6 bases and J by 4 bases, with 21 bases between. Production of TCR beta cDNA used 400 to 600 ng total RNA together with a constant-region primer. Modified slightly, ARM-PCR produced TCR beta libraries over three nested multiplex PCR rounds. TRBV1-TRBV30 forward primers paired with a C-beta reverse primer were used in the first two PCR rounds, which ran about 11 cycles each. MiXCR, applied by TCRdb to the multiplex PCR reads, yields one record per CDR3 protein. The sample has around 71,000 distinct CDR3 sequences; over 70% are singletons.

The material sequenced was liver tumor tissue from sampling region 4. The subset is: tumor region T4, right-lateral pole. The receptor's source is a woman in her sixties with primary liver carcinoma and hepatitis B virus infection. This rearrangement joins TRBV6-6 to TRBJ2-5, with D maybe TRBD1 (5 bases). The CDR3 region has the DNA TGTGCCAGCAGCCAGGGCACAAGGGGCGCGGTAGAGACCCAGTACCTC. Protein: CASSQGTRGAVETQYL.